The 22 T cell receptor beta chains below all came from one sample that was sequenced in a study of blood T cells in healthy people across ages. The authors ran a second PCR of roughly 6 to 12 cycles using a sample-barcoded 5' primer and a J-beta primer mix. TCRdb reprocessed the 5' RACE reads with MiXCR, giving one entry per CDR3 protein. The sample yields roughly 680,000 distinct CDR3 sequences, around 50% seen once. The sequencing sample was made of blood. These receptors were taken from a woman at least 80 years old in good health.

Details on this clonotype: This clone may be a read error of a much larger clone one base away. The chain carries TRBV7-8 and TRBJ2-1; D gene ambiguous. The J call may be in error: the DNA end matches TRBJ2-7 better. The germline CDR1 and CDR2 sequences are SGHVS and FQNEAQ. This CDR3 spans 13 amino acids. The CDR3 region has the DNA TGTGCCAGCAGCAGGAGCTCCTACAATGAGCAGTACTTC. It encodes CASSRSSYNEQYF.

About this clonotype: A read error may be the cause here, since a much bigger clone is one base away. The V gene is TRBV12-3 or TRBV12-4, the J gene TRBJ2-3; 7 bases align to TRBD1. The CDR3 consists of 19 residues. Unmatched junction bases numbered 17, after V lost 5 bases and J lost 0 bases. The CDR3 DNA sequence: TGTGCCAGCAGTCCCAGGACAGGACAGTTCGTTCTGAGCACAGATACGCAGTATTTT. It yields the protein CASSPRTGQFVLSTDTQYF.

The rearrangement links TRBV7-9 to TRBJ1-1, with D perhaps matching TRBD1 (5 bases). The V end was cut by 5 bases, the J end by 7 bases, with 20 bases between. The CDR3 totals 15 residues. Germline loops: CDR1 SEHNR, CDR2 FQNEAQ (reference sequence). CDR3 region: CASSAQGPYPNEAFF. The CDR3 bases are TGTGCCAGCAGCGCTCAGGGCCCGTACCCTAATGAAGCTTTCTTT.

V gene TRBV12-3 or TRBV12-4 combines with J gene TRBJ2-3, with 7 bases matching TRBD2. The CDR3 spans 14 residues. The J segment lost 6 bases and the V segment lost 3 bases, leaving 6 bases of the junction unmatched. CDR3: CASSFREGEDTQYF. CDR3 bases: TGTGCCAGCAGTTTCAGGGAGGGAGAGGATACGCAGTATTTT.

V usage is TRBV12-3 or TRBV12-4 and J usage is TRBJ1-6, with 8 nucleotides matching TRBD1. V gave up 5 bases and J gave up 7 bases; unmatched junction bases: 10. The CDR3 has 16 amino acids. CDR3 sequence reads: CASSHLWTGQNSPLHF. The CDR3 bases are TGTGCCAGCAGTCACCTCTGGACAGGGCAAAATTCACCCCTCCACTTT.

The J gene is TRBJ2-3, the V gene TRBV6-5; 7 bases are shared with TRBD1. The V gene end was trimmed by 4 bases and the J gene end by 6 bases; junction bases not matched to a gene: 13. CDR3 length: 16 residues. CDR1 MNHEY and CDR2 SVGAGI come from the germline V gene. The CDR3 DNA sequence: TGTGCCAGCAGTTTCTCGGGCCTAACAGGGGCCGATACGCAGTATTTT. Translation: CASSFSGLTGADTQYF.

This CDR3 reads CASRASGRPPYEQYF. The CDR3 bases are TGTGCCAGCAGGGCTAGCGGGAGGCCACCCTACGAGCAGTACTTC. The chain links TRBV28 to TRBJ2-7, with 11 bases lining up with TRBD2. The CDR3 spans 15 residues. After removal of 6 bases from V and 2 bases from J, the junction contained 6 bases not matched to a gene. Germline assignment: CDR1 MDHEN and CDR2 SYDVKM.

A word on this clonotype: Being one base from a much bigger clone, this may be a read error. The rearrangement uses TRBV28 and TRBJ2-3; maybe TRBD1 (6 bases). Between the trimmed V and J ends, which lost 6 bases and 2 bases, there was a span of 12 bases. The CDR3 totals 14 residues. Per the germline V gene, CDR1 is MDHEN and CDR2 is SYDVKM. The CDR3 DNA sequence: TGTGCCAGCAGGAGTACGGGACACACAGATACGCAGTATTTT. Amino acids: CASRSTGHTDTQYF.

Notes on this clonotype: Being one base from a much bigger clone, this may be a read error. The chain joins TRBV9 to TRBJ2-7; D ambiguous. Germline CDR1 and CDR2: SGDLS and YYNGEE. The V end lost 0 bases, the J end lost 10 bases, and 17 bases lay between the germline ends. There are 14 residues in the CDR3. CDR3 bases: TGTGCCAGCAGCGTAGCTTGGCGTTCAGAGGCCCAGTACTTC. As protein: CASSVAWRSEAQYF. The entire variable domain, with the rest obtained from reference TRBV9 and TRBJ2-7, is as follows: DSGVTQTPKHLITATGQRVTLRCSPRSGDLSVYWYQQSLDQGLQFLIQYYNGEERAKGNILERFSAQQFPDLHSELNLSSLELGDSALYFCASSVAWRSEAQYFGPGTRLTVT.

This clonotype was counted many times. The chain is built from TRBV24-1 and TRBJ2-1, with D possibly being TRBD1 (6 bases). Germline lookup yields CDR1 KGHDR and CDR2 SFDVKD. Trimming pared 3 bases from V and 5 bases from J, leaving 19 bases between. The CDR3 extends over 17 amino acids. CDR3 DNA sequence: TGTGCCACCAGTGATCCCGTGGGCCCAGGGGCGCACAATGAGCAGTTCTTC. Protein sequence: CATSDPVGPGAHNEQFF.

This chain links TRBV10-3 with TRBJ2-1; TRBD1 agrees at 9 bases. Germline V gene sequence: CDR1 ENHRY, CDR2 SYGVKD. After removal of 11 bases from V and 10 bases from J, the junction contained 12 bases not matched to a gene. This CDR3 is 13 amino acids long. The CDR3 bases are TGTGCCTTTGGGACAGGGAGTAGCGGGGAGCAGTTCTTC. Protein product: CAFGTGSSGEQFF.

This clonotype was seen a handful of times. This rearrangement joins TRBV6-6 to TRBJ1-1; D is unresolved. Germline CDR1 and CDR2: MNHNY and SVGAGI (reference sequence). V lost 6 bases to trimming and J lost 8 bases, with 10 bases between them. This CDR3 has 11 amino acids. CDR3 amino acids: CASRRGYEAFF. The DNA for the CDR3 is TGTGCCAGCAGACGGGGATACGAAGCTTTCTTT.

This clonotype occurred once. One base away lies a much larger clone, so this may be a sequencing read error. This CDR3 reads CASGFGGPNEQYF. In nucleotides, the CDR3 is TGTGCTAGTGGGTTCGGAGGTCCCAATGAGCAGTACTTC. The chain carries TRBV12-5 and TRBJ2-7, with a possible D match to TRBD2 (5 bases). Germline-derived CDR1 and CDR2 are LGHNT and FRNRAP. The CDR3 is 13 amino acids. V was pared by 6 bases and J by 7 bases, with 16 bases between.

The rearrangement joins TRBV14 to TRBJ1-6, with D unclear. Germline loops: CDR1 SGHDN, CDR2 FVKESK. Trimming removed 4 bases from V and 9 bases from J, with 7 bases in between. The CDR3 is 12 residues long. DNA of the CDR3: TGTGCCAGCAGCCTACGTCGTTCACCCCTCCACTTT. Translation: CASSLRRSPLHF.

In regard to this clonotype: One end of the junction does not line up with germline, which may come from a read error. CDR3 loop: CARRASVLKETRYF. CDR3 nucleotides: TGTGCCAGGAGGGCCAGTGTGCTAAAAGAGACCCGGTACTTC. This chain uses TRBV2 with TRBJ2-5, with D possibly being TRBD2 (5 bases). The germline CDR1 and CDR2 sequences are SNHLY and FYNNEI. The CDR3 has 14 amino acids. Looking up the rest from reference TRBV2 and TRBJ2-5 gives the full variable domain: EPEVTQTPSHQVTQMGQEVILRCVPISNHLYFYWYRQILGQKVEFLVSFYNNEISEKSEIFDDQFSVERPDGSNFTLKIRSTKLEDSAMYFCARRASVLKETRYFGPGTRLLVL.

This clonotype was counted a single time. The DNA for the CDR3 is TGTGCCAGCAGCTCGGGACAGGCGATCACAGATACGCAGTATTTT. Residues: CASSSGQAITDTQYF. V is TRBV7-3 and J is TRBJ2-3; TRBD1 aligns across 8 bases. The CDR3 has 15 amino acids. The V segment lost 4 bases and the J segment 2 bases; nucleotides outside the gene matches: 5. The germline gives CDR1 SGHTA, CDR2 FQGTGA.

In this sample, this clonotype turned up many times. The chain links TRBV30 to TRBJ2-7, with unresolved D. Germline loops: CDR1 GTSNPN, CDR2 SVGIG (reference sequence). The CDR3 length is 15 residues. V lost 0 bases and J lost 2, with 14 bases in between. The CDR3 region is CAWSVFSKVPYEQYF. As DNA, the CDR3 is TGTGCCTGGAGTGTATTCAGTAAAGTTCCCTACGAGCAGTACTTC.

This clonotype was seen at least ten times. The CDR3 spells CSVETARGAYNEQFF. DNA for the CDR3: TGCAGCGTGGAGACAGCGCGAGGGGCCTACAATGAGCAGTTCTTC. V is TRBV29-1 and J is TRBJ2-1; either TRBD1 or TRBD2 may fit D (5 bases each). V shed 6 bases and J shed 2 bases, with 17 bases lying between them. There are 15 residues in the CDR3. CDR1 and CDR2 from the germline V gene are SQVTM and ANQGSEA.

CDR3 residues: CASGNSGGLLNGYTF. CDR3 DNA: TGTGCCAGCGGAAATTCAGGGGGACTTTTGAATGGCTACACCTTC. The gene calls are TRBV27 and TRBJ1-2, with TRBD1 identical over 7 bases. Losses at the gene ends were 8 bases for V and 6 bases for J; bases not matched to a gene: 15. Germline V gene sequence: CDR1 MNHEY, CDR2 SMNVEV (reference sequence). CDR3 size: 15 residues.

The CDR3 reads CASRFVGGPSYEQYF. DNA for the CDR3: TGTGCCAGCAGATTTGTGGGCGGCCCCTCCTACGAGCAGTACTTC. This sequence joins TRBV6-6 and TRBJ2-7; D is unclear. The CDR3 is 15 residues long. Germline V lookup: CDR1 MNHNY, CDR2 SVGAGI (reference sequence). Trimming shortened V by 6 bases and J by 0 bases, and 15 bases separated the two germline ends.

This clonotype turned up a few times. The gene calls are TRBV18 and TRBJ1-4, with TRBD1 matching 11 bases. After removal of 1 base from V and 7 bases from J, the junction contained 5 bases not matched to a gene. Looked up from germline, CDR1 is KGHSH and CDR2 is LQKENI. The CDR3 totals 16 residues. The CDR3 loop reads CASSPQSGTGGEKLFF. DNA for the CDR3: TGTGCCAGCTCACCACAATCCGGGACAGGGGGTGAAAAACTGTTTTTT.

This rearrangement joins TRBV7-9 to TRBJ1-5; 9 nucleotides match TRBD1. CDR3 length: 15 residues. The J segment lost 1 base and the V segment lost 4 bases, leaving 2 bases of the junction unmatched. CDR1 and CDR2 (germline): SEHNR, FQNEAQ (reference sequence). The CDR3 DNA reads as TGTGCCAGCAGCTCGGACAGGGGAAGCAATCAGCCCCAGCATTTT. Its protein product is CASSSDRGSNQPQHF.